This TCR beta chain was sequenced for a study of T cells after yellow fever vaccination. Study results and limitations: Clonotype sharing between CD4 and CD8 compartments was small.

TCRdb used MiXCR to reprocess the 5' RACE reads, holding one entry per CDR3 protein. This sample has 85,000 to 100,000 distinct CDR3 sequences, with approximately 5.5% found just once. Per the germline V gene, CDR1 is MNHEY and CDR2 is SVGAGI. This CDR3 has 14 residues. V was clipped by 8 bases and J by 1 base, with 12 bases between them. About this clonotype: The antigen remains undetermined.

The sample was CD8+ T cells sorted from PBMCs, taken 10 days after the yellow fever booster vaccination. This chain links TRBV6-5 with TRBJ1-5; a weak D match, TRBD1 (6 bases). This TCR came from a man aged 18-30 years who received the YFV17D yellow fever vaccine. The CDR3 spells CASGSTGSNQPQHF. CDR3 DNA: TGTGCCAGCGGCTCAACAGGGAGCAATCAGCCCCAGCATTTT.